This record looks at one TCR beta chain sequence and its context. This sample was taken from a study of blood T cell repertoires in COVID-19. Background on the study: Italy, Spain and the United States were the sources of the convalescent and acute COVID-19 samples. From T cells, B-cell-depleted T cells, or PBMCs came the material, which was cDNA or gDNA.

In the study's own analysis: Reference gene primer amplification yielded estimated nucleated cell counts. The assay was immunoSEQ multiplex PCR, and TCRdb's table has in-frame clones only and misses some. V and J calls and clone size are those listed in that table; D and trimming were worked out from the DNA. The table records more than 85,000 clones, nearly 90% of them present only once. The TCR sequence derives from a human donor in a cohort sampled during active COVID-19. Sequencing used peripheral blood.

CDR3 amino acids: CASSLGGVKYF. CDR3 DNA sequence: TGTGCCAGCAGCCTGGGGGGAGTCAAGTATTTT. This chain uses TRBV7-3 with TRBJ2-3; a possible D gene is TRBD2 (6 bases). The V end lost 5 bases, the J end lost 13 bases, and 13 bases lay between the germline ends. The CDR3 contains 11 residues. CDR1 is SGHTA and CDR2 is FQGTGA in the germline V gene.